Following are 21 T cell receptor beta chains from one sample sequenced in a study of CD8+ T cells in alopecia areata. cDNA serving as the sequencing template came from extracted, reverse transcribed RNA. Sequencing was performed with immunoSEQ multiplex PCR; in TCRdb, only in-frame clones are kept and a portion is missing. The data contain about 100,000 clones, 45% to 60% of them seen just once; the ten biggest clones take up more than 20%. The sample comprised NKG2D-low CD8+ T cells sorted from blood. These receptors came from a human donor with alopecia areata.

This sequence joins TRBV5-6 and TRBJ1-2, with D possibly being TRBD1 (5 bases). Germline V gene data show CDR1 as SGHDT and CDR2 as YYEEEE. This CDR3 has 15 residues. The V end was cut by 4 bases, the J end by 7 bases, with 20 bases between. The CDR3: CASSPRGSFVSGYTF. For the CDR3, the DNA is TGTGCCAGCAGCCCTCGGGGCAGCTTCGTTTCTGGCTACACCTTC.

In its sample, this clone was seen once. The chain recombines TRBV7-8 with TRBJ1-2, with D maybe TRBD1 (5 bases). V was trimmed by 0 bases and J by 4 bases, leaving 18 bases between them. CDR1 and CDR2 (germline): SGHVS, FQNEAQ. The CDR3 has 17 amino acids. This chain's CDR3 is CASSLARVSGGVYGYTF. CDR3 nucleotide sequence: TGTGCCAGCAGCTTAGCGAGAGTATCCGGAGGGGTCTATGGCTACACCTTC.

The chain recombines TRBV4-1 with TRBJ2-1; no firm D call. The ends were cut back, 0 bases at V and 8 bases at J, with 17 bases in the middle. The germline V gene has CDR1 MGHRA and CDR2 YSYEKL. The CDR3 totals 16 residues. CDR3 amino acids: CASSQDIPAPDYEQFF. The CDR3 coding sequence is TGCGCCAGCAGCCAAGATATCCCGGCTCCCGACTATGAGCAGTTCTTC.

The V and J genes are TRBV6-6 and TRBJ2-2; D call uncertain. This CDR3 region has 11 residues. Germline lookup yields CDR1 MNHNY and CDR2 SVGAGI (reference sequence). V lost 5 bases and J lost 6, with 4 bases in between. The DNA of the CDR3 is TGTGCCAGCAGTCCCTCCGGGGAGCTGTTTTTT. It is translated as CASSPSGELFF.

This clone was observed a single time. The chain employs TRBV29-1 and TRBJ2-1, with 8 bases fitting TRBD2. Germline lookup yields CDR1 SQVTM and CDR2 ANQGSEA. With V trimmed by 4 bases and J by 5 bases, 4 bases remained unmatched. This CDR3 has 13 residues. The CDR3 sequence: CSVAGGRNNEQFF. The CDR3 bases are TGCAGCGTTGCAGGCGGGAGGAACAATGAGCAGTTCTTC.

As to this clone: Other nucleotide sequences in the sample specify the same CDR3. The chain employs TRBV27 and TRBJ2-3, with D possibly matching TRBD1 (5 bases). The V gene's germline CDR1 is MNHEY and CDR2 SMNVEV (reference sequence). The CDR3 length is 12 residues. V lost 4 bases, J lost 4 bases, and 6 bases lay in between. CDR3 amino acids: CASSSRADTQYF. Here the CDR3 DNA reads TGTGCCAGCAGTTCCAGGGCAGATACGCAGTATTTT.

The rearrangement links TRBV5-6 to TRBJ1-1; no clear D gene. With 0 bases removed from V and 7 bases from J, the gap between germline ends came to 16 bases. Germline V CDR1 and CDR2: SGHDT, YYEEEE. The CDR3 is 15 residues long. CDR3 DNA sequence: TGTGCCAGCAGCTTGGGTTGGCAGGATCAAAATGAAGCTTTCTTT. Amino acids: CASSLGWQDQNEAFF. The full variable domain, rest sourced from reference TRBV5-6 and TRBJ1-1, is DAGVTQSPTHLIKTRGQQVTLRCSPKSGHDTVSWYQQALGQGPQFIFQYYEEEERQRGNFPDRFSGHQFPNYSSELNVNALLLGDSALYLCASSLGWQDQNEAFFGQGTRLTVV.

This sequence joins TRBV7-9 and TRBJ2-2, with D uncertain. Trimming removed 5 bases from V and 4 bases from J, with 8 bases in between. This CDR3 contains 13 residues. CDR1 and CDR2 from the germline V gene are SEHNR and FQNEAQ (reference sequence). The CDR3 nucleotides are TGTGCCAGCAGCGCCACCGGCACCGGGGAGCTGTTTTTT. Protein sequence: CASSATGTGELFF.

The J gene is TRBJ2-3, the V gene TRBV5-1; 10 bases line up with TRBD1. Trimming removed 1 base from V and 6 bases from J; junction bases left unmatched: 8. The CDR3 totals 16 residues. Germline loops: CDR1 SGHRS, CDR2 YFSETQ. The CDR3 reads CASSLYPTGGDDTQYF. DNA of the CDR3: TGCGCCAGCAGCTTGTACCCGACAGGGGGCGACGATACGCAGTATTTT.

This chain connects TRBV7-9 to TRBJ2-6; the match to TRBD1 covers 8 bases. The V segment lost 5 bases and the J segment 0 bases; nucleotides outside the gene matches: 12. The CDR3 covers 19 residues. Germline V gene data show CDR1 as SEHNR and CDR2 as FQNEAQ (reference sequence). The CDR3 region is CASSLQQGQANSGANVLTF. CDR3 coding DNA: TGTGCCAGCAGCCTTCAACAGGGACAGGCGAACTCTGGGGCCAACGTCCTGACTTTC. The complete variable domain, with remaining parts taken from reference TRBV7-9 and TRBJ2-6, reads DTGVSQNPRHKITKRGQNVTFRCDPISEHNRLYWYRQTLGQGPEFLTYFQNEAQLEKSRLLSDRFSAERPKGSFSTLEIQRTEQGDSAMYLCASSLQQGQANSGANVLTFGAGSRLTVL.

This clone was counted only a few times. This chain links TRBV20-1 with TRBJ2-7; D not resolved. V was cut by 6 bases and J by 5 bases, with 11 bases left in between. The CDR3 has 11 amino acids. Per the germline V gene, CDR1 is DFQATT and CDR2 is SNEGSKA (reference sequence). The CDR3 nucleotides read TGCAGTGCCGAAGACCCGAACGAGCAGTACTTC. It is translated as CSAEDPNEQYF.

Only a few counts were recorded for this clone. The chain recombines TRBV11-2 with TRBJ2-5; 14 bases fit TRBD2. Germline assignment: CDR1 SGHAT and CDR2 FQNNGV. The CDR3 sequence is 16 residues long. J was trimmed by 5 bases and V by 5 bases; bases with no gene match: 7. CDR3: CASSQTSGRAGETQYF. The CDR3 DNA reads TGTGCCAGCAGCCAGACTAGCGGGAGGGCCGGGGAGACCCAGTACTTC.

The chain has TRBV5-1 and TRBJ1-2; D is undetermined. With 0 bases removed from V and 4 bases from J, the gap between germline ends came to 4 bases. Per the germline V gene, CDR1 is SGHRS and CDR2 is YFSETQ. This CDR3 has 12 residues. The CDR3 spells CASSLELYGYTF. The CDR3 bases are TGCGCCAGCAGCTTGGAACTCTATGGCTACACCTTC.

The chain employs TRBV11-2 and TRBJ1-1, with D perhaps TRBD1 (6 bases). Per the germline V gene, CDR1 is SGHAT and CDR2 is FQNNGV. The CDR3 contains 16 residues. Trimming shortened V by 1 base and J by 4 bases, and 16 bases separated the two germline ends. The CDR3 DNA reads TGTGCCAGCAGCTTAGCGAAGGGGGAGATCGGCACTGAAGCTTTCTTT. Amino acid sequence: CASSLAKGEIGTEAFF.

The chain links TRBV6-1 to TRBJ2-1; D not certain. The CDR3 runs to 14 residues. V shed 7 bases and J shed 7 bases, with 17 bases lying between them. Germline CDR1 is MNHNS and CDR2 is SASEGT. CDR3 amino acids: CASKLSWGNNEQFF. The CDR3, as DNA: TGTGCCAGCAAACTTTCTTGGGGTAATAATGAGCAGTTCTTC.

This clone has only a few counts. The gene calls are TRBV7-2 and TRBJ2-1; 8 nucleotides agree with TRBD2. The V gene's germline CDR1 is SGHTA and CDR2 FQGNSA. The CDR3 contains 13 residues. Unmatched junction bases numbered 10, after V lost 6 bases and J lost 12 bases. The CDR3 reads CASRTGGTLGQFF. CDR3 nucleotide sequence: TGTGCCAGCAGAACGGGAGGGACTCTCGGGCAGTTCTTC.

In its sample, this clone was seen once. The V gene is TRBV27, the J gene TRBJ2-7, with 7 positions matching TRBD2. The V segment lost 7 bases and the J segment 5 bases; nucleotides outside the gene matches: 2. Germline CDR1 reads MNHEY; CDR2 reads SMNVEV (reference sequence). The CDR3 runs to 11 residues. CDR3: CASIAGDEQYF. DNA of the CDR3: TGTGCCAGCATAGCGGGTGACGAGCAGTACTTC.

This clone was recorded once. The gene calls are TRBV5-1 and TRBJ2-2; a possible D gene is TRBD2 (6 bases). There are 15 residues in the CDR3. The V and J ends lost 1 base and 6 bases respectively, with 13 bases between them. CDR1 and CDR2 (germline): SGHRS, YFSETQ. This chain's CDR3 is CASSLFGERAGELFF. In DNA, the CDR3 is TGCGCCAGCAGCTTGTTTGGGGAGCGGGCCGGGGAGCTGTTTTTT.

This clone was detected a few times. The chain employs TRBV9 and TRBJ2-7; D may correspond to TRBD1 or TRBD2 (5 bases each). Germline V gives CDR1 SGDLS, CDR2 YYNGEE. The CDR3 loop spans 14 amino acids. V dropped 0 bases and J dropped 3 bases, with 10 bases sitting between them. The CDR3 is CASSVGGTDYEQYF. The CDR3 DNA reads as TGTGCCAGCAGCGTAGGAGGGACCGACTACGAGCAGTACTTC.

The gene calls are TRBV7-3 and TRBJ2-5; D may correspond to TRBD1 or TRBD2 (6 bases each). The CDR3 extends over 15 amino acids. Germline assignment: CDR1 SGHTA and CDR2 FQGTGA. Trimming pared 5 bases from V and 1 base from J, leaving 14 bases between. The CDR3: CASSLYGGGQETQYF. The CDR3 bases are TGTGCCAGCAGCCTGTACGGGGGCGGCCAAGAGACCCAGTACTTC.

The chain is built from TRBV28 and TRBJ1-2, with 7 bases lining up with TRBD1. The V gene's germline CDR1 is MDHEN and CDR2 SYDVKM. The length of the CDR3 is 15 residues. With V trimmed by 5 bases and J by 1 base, 7 bases remained unmatched. CDR3 DNA sequence: TGTGCCAGCAGTACCCCGCGACAGGGTAACTATGGCTACACCTTC. Protein product: CASSTPRQGNYGYTF.